This is a list of T cell receptor beta chains from one sample in a study of OX40 agonist ivuxolimab in advanced cancers. Using immunoSEQ multiplex PCR, the repertoire was profiled, and TCRdb retains in-frame clones only, with some absent. In the table there are fewer than 70,000 clones, approximately 81% of which are singletons. The source was CD4+ or CD8+ T cells sorted from blood, collected in a trial of the OX40 agonist ivuxolimab. The receptors were sampled from an adult with an advanced solid tumor such as melanoma, head and neck, liver or kidney cancer. CDR3s include the opening cysteine and the closing phenylalanine or tryptophan. D genes are given only for firm matches. Part of the rows lack a size; the others show once, few, many or a class for expanded clones.

TGTGCCAGCGGGAGGCACCAAGAGACCCAGTACTTC,CASGRHQETQYF,NA,TRBJ2-5,NA,TRBV28
TGTGCCAGCAGCTTGGGGGGACAGCGGTACAATGAGCAGTTCTTC,CASSLGGQRYNEQFF,NA,TRBJ2-1,NA,TRBV11-3
TGTGCCACCACTGGTTTTAGCACAGATACGCAGTATTTT,CATTGFSTDTQYF,once,TRBJ2-3,NA,TRBV27
TGTGCCAGCAGCACTGATCCCGGTCGGGAGCTGTTTTTT,CASSTDPGRELFF,NA,TRBJ2-2,NA,TRBV9
TGCGCCAGCAGCGCCGGGACATTCCAAGAGACCCAGTACTTC,CASSAGTFQETQYF,NA,TRBJ2-5,NA,TRBV5-1
TGTGCCAGCAGTTTAACTAGCGGGAGTAATTGGTACTACGAGCAGTACTTC,CASSLTSGSNWYYEQYF,NA,TRBJ2-7,TRBD2,TRBV27
TGTGCCATCAGTGACGAGTGGACCAGGGGGGATACGCAGTATTTT,CAISDEWTRGDTQYF,NA,TRBJ2-3,TRBD1,TRBV10-3
TGCGCCAGCAGCTTGGACGGACAGCCTCTAAGGGAGCAGTACTTC,CASSLDGQPLREQYF,NA,TRBJ2-7,NA,TRBV5-1
TGTGCCAGCAGTCGGGGACACAACTCCTACGAGCAGTACTTC,CASSRGHNSYEQYF,NA,TRBJ2-7,NA,TRBV14
TGTGCCAGAAGCTTGTTTGGTTCCCCCAGGGGAGAGAAGCGGAACACTGAAGCTTTCTTT,CARSLFGSPRGEKRNTEAFF,once,TRBJ1-1,NA,TRBV5-3
TGCGCCAGCAGCCAGTCCTTGGGACAGGGAGTCCACGAGCAGTACTTC,CASSQSLGQGVHEQYF,NA,TRBJ2-7,TRBD1,TRBV4-1
TGTGCCAGTACGGGACTCCGGAATCAGCCCCAGCATTTT,CASTGLRNQPQHF,few,TRBJ1-5,NA,TRBV19
TGTGCCAGCAGCTTAAAGGATGGGGCGGTGCAGTACTTC,CASSLKDGAVQYF,NA,TRBJ2-7,NA,TRBV7-3
TGCGCCAGCAGCTTGGGGGGGACTAGTGACTACGAGACCCAGTACTTC,CASSLGGTSDYETQYF,NA,TRBJ2-5,TRBD2,TRBV5-1
TGTGCCAGCAGTTACTCCAGGGAGGGCTACACCTTC,CASSYSREGYTF,NA,TRBJ1-2,NA,TRBV6-6
TGTGCCAGCAGTTTATTTGCCGAGGGGGGACACGACACCGGGGAGCTGTTTTTT,CASSLFAEGGHDTGELFF,NA,TRBJ2-2,NA,TRBV28
TGTGCCAGCTCACCACCGAGAGGGAATCGCAAAGAGACCCAGTACTTC,CASSPPRGNRKETQYF,NA,TRBJ2-5,NA,TRBV18
TGTGCCAGCAGTTTACAGGGTGGGTCCTACAATGAGCAGTTCTTC,CASSLQGGSYNEQFF,once,TRBJ2-1,NA,TRBV28
TGCGCCAGCCTCACCGCGGGACTAGTCTCCTACGAGCAGTACTTC,CASLTAGLVSYEQYF,NA,TRBJ2-7,TRBD2,TRBV5-1
TGTGCCAGCAGCAAAGTTGGGTCAGGATTCTCCTACGAGCAGTACTTC,CASSKVGSGFSYEQYF,NA,TRBJ2-7,NA,TRBV21-1
TGTGCCAGCAGTTCCCGACAGGGGGTCTCGAACACTGAAGCTTTCTTT,CASSSRQGVSNTEAFF,NA,TRBJ1-1,TRBD1,TRBV6-5
TGTGCCAGCATTCCTCCGGGACTAGCGGGGGGAGGCACAGATACGCAGTATTTT,CASIPPGLAGGGTDTQYF,NA,TRBJ2-3,TRBD2,TRBV2
TGTGCCAGCAGCTCACTGGGGGGAGGCAATCAGCCCCAGCATTTT,CASSSLGGGNQPQHF,NA,TRBJ1-5,NA,TRBV7-9
TGCGCCAGCACTCAAGGGGCGGGAGGGCCGAAAACCGGGGAGCTGTTTTTT,CASTQGAGGPKTGELFF,NA,TRBJ2-2,TRBD2,TRBV4-1
TGTGCCAGCTCTCCGAGCGGGAGGGCCAAAGGGGAGCTGTTTTTT,CASSPSGRAKGELFF,NA,TRBJ2-2,TRBD2,TRBV18
TGTGCCAGCAGCGTAGGAGATAATGCGCTCTACGAGCAGTACTTC,CASSVGDNALYEQYF,NA,TRBJ2-7,NA,TRBV9
TGTGCCAGCAGTGACAGGGTTTACGAGCAGTACTTC,CASSDRVYEQYF,NA,TRBJ2-7,NA,TRBV6-1
TGTGCCAGCAGCCCAAGGGGGTACATGAACACTGAAGCTTTCTTT,CASSPRGYMNTEAFF,NA,TRBJ1-1,NA,TRBV5-6
TGCAGCGTTGAGGTGGACAGCCAAAGGGACACTGAAGCTTTCTTT,CSVEVDSQRDTEAFF,NA,TRBJ1-1,NA,TRBV29-1
TGTGCCAGCAGCGCCGGACTAGCGGGAGGGGGAGAATACGAGCAGTACTTC,CASSAGLAGGGEYEQYF,NA,TRBJ2-7,TRBD2,TRBV5-6
TGTGCCAGCAGCTCCCAGGGAAGGGGCTACACCTTC,CASSSQGRGYTF,NA,TRBJ1-2,NA,TRBV11-2
TGTGCCAGCAGCTCGGACAGGGGGCGAGACTATGGCTACACCTTC,CASSSDRGRDYGYTF,NA,TRBJ1-2,TRBD1,TRBV5-4
TGTGCCAGCAGCTGGCGACTAGCGGGGGTGCCAGATACGCAGTATTTT,CASSWRLAGVPDTQYF,NA,TRBJ2-3,TRBD2,TRBV13
TGTGCCTGGAGTGTCTCCGTGACAGCAGGGAACTATGGCTACACCTTC,CAWSVSVTAGNYGYTF,NA,TRBJ1-2,NA,TRBV30
TGTGCCAGCAGTTGGGACAGGGAGGGCTATGGCTACACCTTC,CASSWDREGYGYTF,NA,TRBJ1-2,TRBD1,TRBV28
TGCGCCAGCAGTGCCGGGGGAACCGGCGCGAACACCGGGGAGCTGTTTTTT,CASSAGGTGANTGELFF,NA,TRBJ2-2,NA,TRBV5-1
TGTGCCAGCAGCTTGGCCGGGCAGACAAACTATGGCTACACCTTC,CASSLAGQTNYGYTF,NA,TRBJ1-2,NA,TRBV5-6